Following are 3 T cell receptor beta chains from one sample sequenced in a study of cytomegalovirus exposure and HLA in healthy donors. Primers for the PCR totalled 60 Vbeta and 13 Jbeta. Measured with immunoSEQ multiplex PCR; TCRdb has only the in-frame clones, and not every one. This sample has around 200,000 clones, with 70% to 80% found just once. The sequenced sample was PBMCs. These receptors all stem from a male donor in good health and CMV-seronegative.

This clone has just one count. J is TRBJ2-5 and V is TRBV27; D is ambiguous. Trimming removed 2 bases at V and 1 base at J, with 11 bases between. The CDR3 is made up of 15 amino acids. Germline lookup yields CDR1 MNHEY and CDR2 SMNVEV (reference sequence). CDR3 nucleotide sequence: TGTGCCAGCAGTTTAGCCTACCTCGGCCAAGAGACCCAGTACTTC. Protein: CASSLAYLGQETQYF.

This clone has only a few counts. The chain joins TRBV15 to TRBJ2-7; no definite D call. Trimming took off 0 bases at V and 7 bases at J, with 10 bases between the two ends. The CDR3 is 13 amino acids. Looked up from germline, CDR1 is LNHNV and CDR2 is YYDKDF (reference sequence). In DNA form, the CDR3 reads TGTGCCACCAGCAGAGATGGTCTCCGGGAGCAGTACTTC. Translated: CATSRDGLREQYF.

The V call is TRBV19, the J call TRBJ1-5; TRBD1 matches 7 bases. Germline V lookup: CDR1 LNHDA, CDR2 SQIVND (reference sequence). The V segment lost 8 bases and the J segment 6 bases; nucleotides outside the gene matches: 4. This CDR3 comprises 12 residues. The CDR3, as DNA: TGTGCCAGTCGAGGGGGCGGTCAGCCCCAGCATTTT. It is translated as CASRGGGQPQHF.